The clone carrying this T cell receptor (beta chain) turned up a few times. TCRdb recomputed calls from the reads with MiXCR, one row per CDR3 protein. Of some 1,700 distinct CDR3 sequences listed, 6.5% to 8.5% are singletons. The clonotype comes from a human donor with rheumatoid arthritis. The sequenced material came from CD4+ T cells from peripheral blood.

The CDR3 loop reads CASSRGGRGLAFF. DNA for the CDR3: TGTGCCAGCAGCCGGGGGGGAAGGGGGCTAGCTTTCTTT. V and J are TRBV7-8 and TRBJ1-1, with 7 bases aligning to TRBD1. Per germline, CDR1 SGHVS and CDR2 FQNEAQ. The CDR3 has 13 amino acids. The V and J ends lost 5 bases and 10 bases, in that order; junction bases with no gene match: 10.